The 24 T cell receptor beta chains given below trace back to one sample, sequenced in a study of somatic mutations in cytotoxic T cells in rheumatoid arthritis. Produced via immunoSEQ multiplex PCR; TCRdb's table is partial and in-frame only. The repertoire holds about 7,000 clones, with roughly 70% as singletons. Specimen: CD8+ T cells sorted from blood. The source is an adult with rheumatoid arthritis.

This chain connects TRBV7-8 to TRBJ2-5, with TRBD2 matching over 9 bases. The V segment lost 7 bases and the J segment 2 bases; nucleotides outside the gene matches: 17. Germline CDR1 SGHVS, CDR2 FQNEAQ. The CDR3 loop spans 18 amino acids. CDR3 coding DNA: TGTGCCAGCACCGGCTCCCGGACCAGCGGGGGGACGCAAGAGACCCAGTACTTC. The encoded protein is CASTGSRTSGGTQETQYF.

This chain uses TRBV30 with TRBJ1-2, with 7 bases that match TRBD1. V shed 4 bases and J 4 bases; nucleotides not matched to a gene: 6. The CDR3 totals 13 residues. The germline V gene has CDR1 GTSNPN and CDR2 SVGIG (reference sequence). The CDR3 is CAWTQGSFYGYTF. As DNA, the CDR3 is TGTGCCTGGACACAGGGGAGCTTCTATGGCTACACCTTC.

The rearrangement links TRBV5-5 to TRBJ1-1; D gene ambiguous. The germline V gene has CDR1 SGHKS and CDR2 YYEKEE (reference sequence). V was trimmed by 0 bases and J by 1 base, leaving 7 bases between them. The CDR3 is 14 amino acids. The CDR3 DNA is TGTGCCAGCAGCTTGGCCGGGGAGAACACTGAAGCTTTCTTT. Protein sequence: CASSLAGENTEAFF.

V and J are TRBV19 and TRBJ1-1; TRBD1 might be the D (5 bases). The germline V gene encodes CDR1 LNHDA and CDR2 SQIVND (reference sequence). This CDR3 has 14 amino acids. V gave up 5 bases and J gave up 1 base, with 11 bases separating them. The DNA for the CDR3 is TGTGCCAGTAGTTGGGGACGGGGGAACACTGAAGCTTTCTTT. Encoded protein: CASSWGRGNTEAFF.

V usage is TRBV5-1 and J usage is TRBJ2-1; 10 nucleotides agree with TRBD2. This CDR3 region has 16 residues. CDR1 is SGHRS and CDR2 is YFSETQ in the germline V gene. Trimming took 3 bases from V and 6 from J; bases not matched to a gene: 9. The CDR3: CASSYERGGLSNEQFF. Here the CDR3 DNA reads TGCGCCAGCAGCTACGAGCGGGGGGGCCTTTCCAATGAGCAGTTCTTC.

The rearrangement links TRBV5-6 to TRBJ1-2; a possible D gene is TRBD1 (5 bases). Germline CDR1 and CDR2: SGHDT and YYEEEE. This CDR3 comprises 14 residues. Trimming pared 4 bases from V and 5 bases from J, leaving 15 bases between. The CDR3 is CASSRLLGGYGYTF. In DNA, the CDR3 is TGTGCCAGCAGCCGCCTTTTGGGGGGGTATGGCTACACCTTC.

This chain uses TRBV18 with TRBJ1-1; D ambiguous. The CDR3 consists of 14 residues. The germline V gene encodes CDR1 KGHSH and CDR2 LQKENI. The germline V and J ends were trimmed by 3 bases and 6 bases, with 14 bases remaining between them. Written as DNA, the CDR3 is TGTGCCAGCTCACCTCGGCGGGTCGACTCTGAAGCTTTCTTT. Protein product: CASSPRRVDSEAFF.

The chain recombines TRBV6-1 with TRBJ2-1; no reliable D call. The CDR3 is 15 amino acids. CDR1 is MNHNS, CDR2 SASEGT, per germline. V was pared by 1 base and J by 1 base, with 8 bases between. CDR3 DNA sequence: TGTGCCAGCAGTGAAGAGCCCGGGTCCTACAATGAGCAGTTCTTC. It encodes CASSEEPGSYNEQFF.

The chain recombines TRBV7-7 with TRBJ2-5, with D possibly being TRBD2 (5 bases). CDR1 is SSHAT and CDR2 is FNYEAQ in the germline V gene (reference sequence). The CDR3 is 13 residues long. Trimming removed 5 bases at V and 5 bases at J, with 12 bases between. The CDR3 DNA reads as TGTGCCAGCAGCAACCTAGCCGGCGAGACCCAGTACTTC. This encodes CASSNLAGETQYF. The complete variable domain, with remaining parts taken from reference TRBV7-7 and TRBJ2-5, reads GAGVSQSPRYKVTKRGQDVTLRCDPISSHATLYWYQQALGQGPEFLTYFNYEAQPDKSGLPSDRFSAERPEGSISTLTIQRTEQRDSAMYRCASSNLAGETQYFGPGTRLLVL.

The chain joins TRBV11-3 to TRBJ2-1; 9 nucleotides agree with TRBD2. CDR1 is SGHNT, CDR2 YENEEA, per germline. V was pared by 2 bases and J by 7 bases, with 3 bases of the junction left unmatched. The CDR3 runs 14 residues. The CDR3 region is CASSLSGLANEQFF. The CDR3 DNA is TGTGCCAGCAGCTTAAGCGGACTAGCGAATGAGCAGTTCTTC.

The CDR3 DNA sequence: TGTGCCAGCAGTGAACCCCATGAGCAGTTCTTC. As protein: CASSEPHEQFF. The V gene is TRBV6-1, the J gene TRBJ2-1; D ambiguous. The CDR3 consists of 11 residues. The germline V and J ends were trimmed by 2 bases and 8 bases, with 4 bases remaining between them. In germline, CDR1 is MNHNS, CDR2 SASEGT.

V usage is TRBV19 and J usage is TRBJ2-3; D is possibly TRBD2 (6 bases). Trimming shortened V by 6 bases and J by 3 bases, and 10 bases separated the two germline ends. This CDR3 is built from 13 residues. The germline gives CDR1 LNHDA, CDR2 SQIVND (reference sequence). The CDR3 reads CASREEGTDTQYF. For the CDR3, the DNA is TGTGCCAGTAGGGAGGAGGGGACAGATACGCAGTATTTT.

The chain uses TRBV15 and TRBJ2-7; D possibly corresponds to TRBD2 (5 bases). The V end lost 0 bases, the J end lost 5 bases, and 11 bases lay between the germline ends. Germline CDR1 LNHNV, CDR2 YYDKDF (reference sequence). The length of the CDR3 is 14 residues. DNA for the CDR3: TGTGCCACCAGCAGAGATCTGGCAGCGGACGAGCAGTACTTC. It is translated as CATSRDLAADEQYF. The full variable domain, in which reference TRBV15 and TRBJ2-7 provide the parts outside the CDR3, is DAMVIQNPRYQVTQFGKPVTLSCSQTLNHNVMYWYQQKSSQAPKLLFHYYDKDFNNEADTPDNFQSRRPNTSFCFLDIRSPGLGDTAMYLCATSRDLAADEQYFGPGTRLTVT.

The rearrangement links TRBV27 to TRBJ1-1; D is unresolved. The germline V gene encodes CDR1 MNHEY and CDR2 SMNVEV (reference sequence). The CDR3 extends over 12 amino acids. V was shortened by 2 bases and J by 2 bases, with 3 bases between the two germline ends. CDR3 residues: CASSLGNTEAFF. CDR3 DNA: TGTGCCAGCAGTTTAGGCAACACTGAAGCTTTCTTT.

The chain employs TRBV10-3 and TRBJ2-6; perhaps TRBD1 as D (5 bases). There are 20 residues in the CDR3. V lost 4 bases and J 0 bases, leaving 22 bases between the germline ends. The germline gives CDR1 ENHRY, CDR2 SYGVKD. CDR3 sequence (DNA): TGTGCCATCAGTGGGGCCTGGGGTGACAGCACTAACTCTGGGGCCAACGTCCTGACTTTC. Protein product: CAISGAWGDSTNSGANVLTF.

The rearrangement links TRBV7-3 to TRBJ2-6; D ambiguous. This CDR3 spans 15 amino acids. The V gene's germline CDR1 is SGHTA and CDR2 FQGTGA. Trimming cost V 3 bases and J 0 bases, with 6 bases left between them. CDR3 sequence (DNA): TGTGCCAGCAGCTTTCAGAGCTCTGGGGCCAACGTCCTGACTTTC. Translating it yields CASSFQSSGANVLTF.

The V call is TRBV30, the J call TRBJ1-1, with TRBD1 matching over 8 bases. Germline V CDR1 and CDR2: GTSNPN, SVGIG (reference sequence). The CDR3 spans 14 residues. V lost 3 bases, J lost 1 base, and 4 bases stayed unmatched. The CDR3 nucleotides are TGTGCCTGGAGCTACAGGGGGGGGAACACTGAAGCTTTCTTT. Translated, it gives CAWSYRGGNTEAFF.

The chain employs TRBV11-2 and TRBJ1-5, with 7 nucleotides matching TRBD1. Germline V lookup: CDR1 SGHAT, CDR2 FQNNGV. V lost 2 bases, J lost 0 bases, and 4 bases stayed unmatched. This CDR3 is built from 16 residues. CDR3 DNA: TGTGCCAGCAGCTTAACAGGGGACTATAGCAATCAGCCCCAGCATTTT. Its translation: CASSLTGDYSNQPQHF.

The CDR3 DNA follows: TGTGCCAGTAGTGGACTTGGGGGGGGAGGGGCCAATCAGCCCCAGCATTTT. This translates into CASSGLGGGGANQPQHF. V gene TRBV19 combines with J gene TRBJ1-5; a weak D match, TRBD1 (5 bases). The CDR3 contains 17 residues. The germline CDR1 and CDR2 sequences are LNHDA and SQIVND (reference sequence). V dropped 5 bases and J dropped 3 bases, with 20 bases sitting between them.

By sample share, this clone is medium-sized. This chain joins TRBV4-1 and TRBJ2-2; D gene uncertain. V lost 1 base to trimming and J lost 7 bases, with 10 bases between them. The length of the CDR3 is 14 residues. Germline V gene sequence: CDR1 MGHRA, CDR2 YSYEKL. The CDR3 nucleotides are TGCGCCAGCAGCCAAGTTCCACCGAACGGGGAGCTGTTTTTT. As protein: CASSQVPPNGELFF.

The V and J genes are TRBV5-6 and TRBJ2-7, with a tentative D call TRBD1 (5 bases). Per germline, CDR1 SGHDT and CDR2 YYEEEE. Trimming took 0 bases from V and 2 from J, leaving 6 bases between them. There are 13 residues in the CDR3. The CDR3: CASSLGGPYEQYF. The CDR3 DNA sequence: TGTGCCAGCAGCTTGGGGGGCCCCTACGAGCAGTACTTC.

This sequence joins TRBV21-1 and TRBJ1-5; TRBD1, the D gene given by the table, was not confirmed from the DNA. TRBV21-1 is a recognized pseudogene. The CDR3 contains 15 residues. As DNA, the CDR3 is TGTGCCAGCAGCAGGGACAGACAGTTCAATCAGCCCCAGCATTTT. Translated, it gives CASSRDRQFNQPQHF.

This clone showed up just a few times. The chain recombines TRBV9 with TRBJ1-6; D remains ambiguous. The CDR3 is 15 amino acids. Germline V gene lookup returns CDR1 SGDLS and CDR2 YYNGEE. V was trimmed by 1 base and J by 0 bases, leaving 5 bases between them. This CDR3 reads CASSVSSSYNSPLHF. DNA of the CDR3: TGTGCCAGCAGCGTATCGAGCTCCTATAATTCACCCCTCCACTTT.

V gene TRBV7-9 combines with J gene TRBJ2-7; D is possibly TRBD2 (6 bases). V was shortened by 2 bases and J by 5 bases, with 10 bases between the two germline ends. Germline V gene sequence: CDR1 SEHNR, CDR2 FQNEAQ (reference sequence). CDR3 length: 13 residues. In DNA, the CDR3 is TGTGCCAGCAGCTTACGCGGGAAGGACGAGCAGTACTTC. Amino acids: CASSLRGKDEQYF.